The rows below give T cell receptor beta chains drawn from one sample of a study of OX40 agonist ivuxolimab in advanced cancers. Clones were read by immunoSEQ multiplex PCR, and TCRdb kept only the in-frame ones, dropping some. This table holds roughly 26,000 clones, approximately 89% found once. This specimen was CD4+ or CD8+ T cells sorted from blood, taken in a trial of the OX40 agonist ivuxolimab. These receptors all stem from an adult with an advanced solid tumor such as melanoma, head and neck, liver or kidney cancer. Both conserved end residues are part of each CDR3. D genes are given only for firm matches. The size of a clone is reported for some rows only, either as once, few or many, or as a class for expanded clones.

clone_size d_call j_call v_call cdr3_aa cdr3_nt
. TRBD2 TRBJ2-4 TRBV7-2 CASSSSGTNIQYF TGTGCCAGCAGCTCTAGCGGGACGAACATTCAGTACTTC
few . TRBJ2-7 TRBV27 CASSLVGTHEQYF TGTGCCAGCAGTTTGGTAGGGACCCACGAGCAGTACTTC
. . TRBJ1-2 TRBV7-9 CASSQRTENYGYTF TGTGCCAGCAGCCAACGGACAGAAAACTATGGCTACACCTTC
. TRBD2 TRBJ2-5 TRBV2 CAIHLAGGGETQYF TGTGCCATACATCTAGCGGGAGGCGGGGAGACCCAGTACTTC
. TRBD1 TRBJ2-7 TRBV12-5 CASGQTLLGQRHYEQYF TGTGCTAGTGGACAGACGCTCTTGGGACAGAGACACTACGAGCAGTACTTC
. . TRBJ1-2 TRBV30 CAWSVFLNYGYTF TGTGCCTGGAGTGTATTTCTTAACTATGGCTACACCTTC
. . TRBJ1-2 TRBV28 CASSFLGLEGIFGYTF TGTGCCAGCAGTTTTTTAGGTCTTGAGGGTATCTTTGGCTACACCTTC
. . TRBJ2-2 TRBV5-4 CASSLFTGETGELFF TGTGCCAGCAGCTTGTTTACGGGAGAAACCGGGGAGCTGTTTTTT
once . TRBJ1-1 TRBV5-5 CASSPPLNTEAFF TGTGCCAGCAGCCCCCCACTGAACACTGAAGCTTTCTTT
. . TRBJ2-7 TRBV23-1 CAALLPINEQYF TGCGCCGCGTTACTACCGATCAACGAGCAGTACTTC
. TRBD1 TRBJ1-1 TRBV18 CASSRGTGTMNTEAFF TGTGCCAGCTCACGAGGGACAGGGACGATGAACACTGAAGCTTTCTTT
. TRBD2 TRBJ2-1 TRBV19 CASSIDLAGGYNEQFF TGTGCCAGTAGTATTGATCTAGCGGGGGGGTACAATGAGCAGTTCTTC
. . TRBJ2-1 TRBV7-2 CASSATTGQHNEQFF TGTGCCAGCAGCGCGACTACCGGCCAACACAATGAGCAGTTCTTC
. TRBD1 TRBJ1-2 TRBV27 CASSLSPTGIGYTF TGTGCCAGCAGTTTATCCCCGACAGGGATTGGCTACACCTTC
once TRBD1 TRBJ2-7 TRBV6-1 CASSAPTGTGGEQYF TGTGCCAGCAGTGCTCCCACCGGGACAGGGGGCGAGCAGTACTTC
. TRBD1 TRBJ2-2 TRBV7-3 CASSPTGTGGPGELFF TGTGCCAGCAGCCCCACCGGGACAGGGGGCCCCGGGGAGCTGTTTTTT
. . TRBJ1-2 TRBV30 CAWSGGNGYTF TGTGCCTGGAGTGGGGGCAATGGCTACACCTTC
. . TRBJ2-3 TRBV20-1 CSATRDTQYF TGCAGTGCCACGAGAGATACGCAGTATTTT
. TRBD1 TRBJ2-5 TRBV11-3 CASSLGAGQGKETQYF TGTGCCAGCAGCTTAGGTGCGGGACAGGGAAAAGAGACCCAGTACTTC
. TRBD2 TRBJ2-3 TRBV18 CASSPGTSGSTDTQYF TGTGCCAGCTCACCCGGGACTAGCGGGAGCACAGATACGCAGTATTTT
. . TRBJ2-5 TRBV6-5 CASSYSREKTQYF TGTGCCAGCAGTTACTCCCGGGAAAAGACCCAGTACTTC
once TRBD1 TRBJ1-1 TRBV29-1 CSVVYTGGLSEAFF TGCAGCGTTGTATATACAGGGGGCTTATCTGAAGCTTTCTTT
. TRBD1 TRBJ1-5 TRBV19 CASSILKQPGTGGFQPQHF TGTGCCAGTAGTATTCTGAAACAACCCGGGACAGGGGGCTTTCAGCCCCAGCATTTT
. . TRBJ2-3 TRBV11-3 CASSLGGLGTDTQYF TGTGCCAGCAGCTTAGGGGGACTGGGCACAGATACGCAGTATTTT
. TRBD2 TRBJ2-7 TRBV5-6 CASSRLAGGKREQYF TGTGCCAGCAGCCGACTAGCGGGGGGAAAGCGCGAGCAGTACTTC
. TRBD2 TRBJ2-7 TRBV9 CASSVAASGIYEQYF TGTGCCAGCAGCGTAGCGGCTAGCGGAATCTACGAGCAGTACTTC
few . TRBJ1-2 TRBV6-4 CASSDGGTSVYGYTF TGTGCCAGCAGTGATGGTGGGACGTCCGTCTATGGCTACACCTTC
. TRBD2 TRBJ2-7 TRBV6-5 CASSATSGSYEQYF TGTGCCAGCAGCGCTACTAGCGGGAGTTACGAGCAGTACTTC
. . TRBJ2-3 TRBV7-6 CASSLIFTDTQYF TGTGCCAGCAGCTTAATTTTCACAGATACGCAGTATTTT
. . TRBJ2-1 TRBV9 CASSGPANGQFF TGTGCCAGCAGCGGACCAGCCAATGGTCAGTTCTTC
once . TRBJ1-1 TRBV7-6 CASSRVQGFTEAFF TGTGCCAGCAGCAGAGTTCAGGGATTCACTGAAGCTTTCTTT
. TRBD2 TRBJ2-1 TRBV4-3 CASSLKRLAGEYNEQFF TGCGCCAGCAGCCTCAAACGTCTAGCGGGGGAGTACAATGAGCAGTTCTTC
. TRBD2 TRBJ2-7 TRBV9 CASSVGAGGPLEQYF TGTGCCAGCAGCGTAGGAGCGGGGGGACCACTCGAGCAGTACTTC
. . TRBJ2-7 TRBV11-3 CASSSRHNYEQYF TGTGCCAGCAGCTCGCGACACAACTACGAGCAGTACTTC
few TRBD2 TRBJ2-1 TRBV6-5 CASSYGTSGSDEQFF TGTGCCAGCAGTTATGGGACTAGCGGGAGCGATGAGCAGTTCTTC
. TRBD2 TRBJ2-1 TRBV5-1 CASSRLGTSGDEQFF TGCGCCAGCAGCAGGCTTGGGACTAGCGGCGATGAGCAGTTCTTC
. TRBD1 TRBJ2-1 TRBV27 CASSIYDRVGNEQFF TGTGCCAGCAGTATCTACGACAGGGTTGGCAATGAGCAGTTCTTC
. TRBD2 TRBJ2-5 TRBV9 CASSAGLAGGLETQYF TGTGCCAGCAGCGCCGGACTAGCGGGGGGGTTGGAGACCCAGTACTTC
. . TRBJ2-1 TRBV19 CASLSSTGNYNEQFF TGTGCCAGTTTGAGTTCTACAGGGAATTATAATGAGCAGTTCTTC
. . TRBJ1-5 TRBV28 CASSSLDSNQPQHF TGTGCCAGCAGTTCACTGGACAGCAATCAGCCCCAGCATTTT
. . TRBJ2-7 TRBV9 CASSARSSAQGYYEQYF TGTGCCAGCAGCGCCCGCTCCTCTGCTCAGGGATACTACGAGCAGTACTTC
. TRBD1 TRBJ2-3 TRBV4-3 CASSQEKGQGLADTQYF TGCGCCAGCAGCCAAGAGAAAGGACAGGGACTTGCAGATACGCAGTATTTT
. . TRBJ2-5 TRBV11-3 CASSSGLEQYF TGTGCCAGCAGCTCAGGGTTGGAGCAGTACTTC
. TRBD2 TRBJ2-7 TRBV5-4 CASSLPSGGAYEQYF TGTGCCAGCAGCCTACCCAGCGGGGGAGCCTACGAGCAGTACTTC
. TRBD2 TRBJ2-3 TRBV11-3 CASSSTGVAGGSTDTQYF TGTGCCAGCAGCTCCACAGGAGTAGCGGGAGGTTCCACAGATACGCAGTATTTT
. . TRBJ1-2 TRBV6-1 CASSKDTWNYGYTF TGTGCCAGCAGTAAGGACACGTGGAACTATGGCTACACCTTC
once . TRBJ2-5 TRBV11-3 CASSTGPQETQYF TGTGCCAGCAGCACAGGTCCCCAAGAGACCCAGTACTTC
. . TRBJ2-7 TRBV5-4 CASSLEQSSYEQYF TGTGCCAGCAGCTTGGAACAGAGCTCCTACGAGCAGTACTTC
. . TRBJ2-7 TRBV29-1 CSVASGPYEQYF TGCAGCGTTGCATCAGGTCCCTACGAGCAGTACTTC
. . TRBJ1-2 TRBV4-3 CASSQGPQGTGLDGYTF TGCGCCAGCAGCCAGGGGCCCCAGGGAACAGGTTTGGATGGCTACACCTTC
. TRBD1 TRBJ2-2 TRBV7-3 CASSSAGGPGELFF TGTGCCAGCAGCTCCGCAGGGGGCCCTGGGGAGCTGTTTTTT
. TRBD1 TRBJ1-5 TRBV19 CASSIKQGVAQPQHF TGTGCCAGTAGTATCAAGCAGGGGGTCGCTCAGCCCCAGCATTTT
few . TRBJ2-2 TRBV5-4 CASSPLQYANTGELFF TGTGCCAGCAGCCCCCTGCAGTACGCGAACACCGGGGAGCTGTTTTTT
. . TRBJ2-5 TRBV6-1 CASRARGQETQYF TGTGCCAGCAGGGCGAGGGGCCAAGAGACCCAGTACTTC
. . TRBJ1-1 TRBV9 CASSVVGFGEAFF TGTGCCAGCAGCGTAGTGGGGTTTGGGGAAGCTTTCTTT
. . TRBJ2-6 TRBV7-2 CASVFPAGANVLTF TGTGCCAGCGTATTCCCGGCAGGGGCCAACGTCCTGACTTTC
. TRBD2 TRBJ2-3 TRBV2 CASSEGGGRKADTQYF TGTGCCAGCAGTGAAGGGGGCGGGAGGAAGGCAGATACGCAGTATTTT
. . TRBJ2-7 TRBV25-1 CASSNPGVSSYEQYF TGTGCCAGCAGTAACCCAGGGGTTAGCTCCTACGAGCAGTACTTC